The clone carrying this T cell receptor beta chain was seen more than once but under ten times. Its antigen remains unidentified. Every bulk PBMC sample received the same 350 ng of DNA. Profiled with immunoSEQ multiplex PCR; TCRdb holds only in-frame clones, not every one. The data contain roughly 16,000 clones, roughly 84% of them singletons. This sample's time point: pre-treatment baseline. Sampling occurred pretreatment (T0) and at week 3 (W3), after cycle one of checkpoint blockade. The V gene end was trimmed by 5 bases and the J gene end by 7 bases; junction bases not matched to a gene: 7. CDR1 MDHEN and CDR2 SYDVKM come from the germline V gene. This CDR3 is built from 13 residues. These data come from a study of blood T cell dynamics during melanoma immunotherapy. In the study overall: Standard first-line treatment here was pembrolizumab or nivolumab plus ipilimumab in metastatic melanoma. Overall study results and limits: Unlike progressors, later disease-control patients had W3 repertoires gaining clonality or diversity.

This clonotype originated in a human donor with melanoma. The gene calls are TRBV28 and TRBJ1-2; the match to TRBD1 covers 7 bases. Here the sequenced sample was blood, taken from a patient treated with checkpoint blockade. The CDR3 DNA reads TGTGCCAGCAGTATGAGACAGGGCCGTGGCTACACCTTC. Translating it yields CASSMRQGRGYTF.